Listed below are T cell receptor beta chains from one sample, sequenced in a study of OX40 agonist ivuxolimab in advanced cancers. Sequencing was performed with immunoSEQ multiplex PCR; in TCRdb, only in-frame clones are kept and a portion is missing. The sample shows some 90,000 clones, approximately 90% of them seen only once. The sequencing here drew on CD4+ or CD8+ T cells sorted from blood, taken in a trial of the OX40 agonist ivuxolimab. These receptors were obtained from an adult with an advanced solid tumor such as melanoma, head and neck, liver or kidney cancer. CDR3s include the opening cysteine and the closing phenylalanine or tryptophan. Each record gives: J gene, clone size, D gene, V gene, CDR3 DNA, CDR3 protein. D genes are given only for firm matches. The listing skips clone size in some rows; elsewhere it reads once, few, many or a size class.

j_gene: TRBJ1-2
abundance: -
d_gene: -
v_gene: TRBV5-1
CDR3nt: TGCGCCAGCAGCTTGGTTCCCGAGGATGGCTACACCTTC
CDR3aa: CASSLVPEDGYTF

j_gene: TRBJ1-5
abundance: few
d_gene: TRBD1
v_gene: TRBV28
CDR3nt: TGTGCCAGCAGACCCACCGGGACAGCTAATCAGCCCCAGCATTTT
CDR3aa: CASRPTGTANQPQHF

j_gene: TRBJ1-4
abundance: -
d_gene: TRBD1
v_gene: TRBV7-9
CDR3nt: TGTGCCAGCAGCTTAGGGGACAGGGGGAATGAAAAACTGTTTTTT
CDR3aa: CASSLGDRGNEKLFF

j_gene: TRBJ2-1
abundance: many
d_gene: TRBD1
v_gene: TRBV7-3
CDR3nt: TGTGCCAGCAGCTCGACAGGGTATGAGCAGTTCTTC
CDR3aa: CASSSTGYEQFF

j_gene: TRBJ2-7
abundance: -
d_gene: TRBD1
v_gene: TRBV7-2
CDR3nt: TGTGCCAGCGGAGACAGGGGCGTAGTGCACGAGCAGTACTTC
CDR3aa: CASGDRGVVHEQYF

j_gene: TRBJ2-6
abundance: -
d_gene: -
v_gene: TRBV18
CDR3nt: TGTGCCAGCTCACCAAGTACTGGGGCCCAAAACGTCCTGACTTTC
CDR3aa: CASSPSTGAQNVLTF

j_gene: TRBJ2-1
abundance: -
d_gene: -
v_gene: TRBV19
CDR3nt: TGTGCCAGTAGTATACGTCTCAAAAAGAATGAGCAGTTCTTC
CDR3aa: CASSIRLKKNEQFF

j_gene: TRBJ2-5
abundance: -
d_gene: TRBD1
v_gene: TRBV7-9
CDR3nt: TGTGCCAGCAGTCCGACAGGGGTTCGTGAGACCCAGTACTTC
CDR3aa: CASSPTGVRETQYF

j_gene: TRBJ2-7
abundance: -
d_gene: -
v_gene: TRBV6-5
CDR3nt: TGTGCCAGCAGTTACAGTGCCGTAACCCTAGGATCCGAGCAGTACTTC
CDR3aa: CASSYSAVTLGSEQYF

j_gene: TRBJ1-1
abundance: -
d_gene: -
v_gene: TRBV5-4
CDR3nt: TGTGCCAGCAGTCTGAGGGGCCCTGGGACTGAAGCTTTCTTT
CDR3aa: CASSLRGPGTEAFF

j_gene: TRBJ2-1
abundance: -
d_gene: -
v_gene: TRBV20-1
CDR3nt: TGCAGTGCTATCGGACACAATGAGCAGTTCTTC
CDR3aa: CSAIGHNEQFF

j_gene: TRBJ2-7
abundance: -
d_gene: TRBD1
v_gene: TRBV5-4
CDR3nt: TGTGCCAGCAGCTCGGGACAGGGGGCGACTAACGAGCAGTACTTC
CDR3aa: CASSSGQGATNEQYF

j_gene: TRBJ2-1
abundance: -
d_gene: TRBD2
v_gene: TRBV4-2
CDR3nt: TGTGCCAGCAGCGCCACTAGCGGGTACTATAGCTCCTACAATGAGCAGTTCTTC
CDR3aa: CASSATSGYYSSYNEQFF

j_gene: TRBJ2-3
abundance: -
d_gene: TRBD1
v_gene: TRBV6-5
CDR3nt: TGTGCCAGCCGGGACAGGGTTACAGATACGCAGTATTTT
CDR3aa: CASRDRVTDTQYF

j_gene: TRBJ2-4
abundance: -
d_gene: -
v_gene: TRBV28
CDR3nt: TGTGCCAGCAGTTTACCCGGGGCCAAAAACATTCAGTACTTC
CDR3aa: CASSLPGAKNIQYF

j_gene: TRBJ2-2
abundance: -
d_gene: -
v_gene: TRBV9
CDR3nt: TGTGCCAGCAGCGTAGCGGGTAGACCCAACACCGGGGAGCTGTTTTTT
CDR3aa: CASSVAGRPNTGELFF

j_gene: TRBJ2-1
abundance: -
d_gene: -
v_gene: TRBV28
CDR3nt: TGTGCCAGCAGGGATCTTCCCTCCTACAATGAGCAGTTCTTC
CDR3aa: CASRDLPSYNEQFF

j_gene: TRBJ2-5
abundance: -
d_gene: -
v_gene: TRBV6-6
CDR3nt: TGTGCCAGCAGCCCTGTAGTCCCAGAATCAATGCAGACCCAGTACTTC
CDR3aa: CASSPVVPESMQTQYF

j_gene: TRBJ2-6
abundance: -
d_gene: -
v_gene: TRBV12-5
CDR3nt: TGTGCTAGTGGTTTGGTCCCGGACGGCCACTCTGGGGCCAACGTCCTGACTTTC
CDR3aa: CASGLVPDGHSGANVLTF

j_gene: TRBJ2-1
abundance: -
d_gene: TRBD2
v_gene: TRBV30
CDR3nt: TGTGCCTGGAGTGTGGAGCCCTCTGCGGGAGGGGCCAATGAGCAGTTCTTC
CDR3aa: CAWSVEPSAGGANEQFF

j_gene: TRBJ2-4
abundance: -
d_gene: TRBD2
v_gene: TRBV19
CDR3nt: TGTGCCAGTAGTGGGCCGGGGAGGGGTGGAAACATTCAGTACTTC
CDR3aa: CASSGPGRGGNIQYF

j_gene: TRBJ2-2
abundance: -
d_gene: TRBD2
v_gene: TRBV18
CDR3nt: TGTGCCAGCTCACCAGGACTAGCGGGAGCAGGGGAGCTGTTTTTT
CDR3aa: CASSPGLAGAGELFF

j_gene: TRBJ1-4
abundance: -
d_gene: TRBD1
v_gene: TRBV15
CDR3nt: TGTGCCACCAACACAGGGGATGGGGATGGAAAACTGTTTTTT
CDR3aa: CATNTGDGDGKLFF

j_gene: TRBJ1-2
abundance: -
d_gene: -
v_gene: TRBV19
CDR3nt: TGTGCCAGTAAAGGTACAATCACCTCTAACTATGGCTACACCTTC
CDR3aa: CASKGTITSNYGYTF

j_gene: TRBJ2-5
abundance: -
d_gene: -
v_gene: TRBV29-1
CDR3nt: TGCAGCGTAAGGGACGGGTGGTACCAAGAGACCCAGTACTTC
CDR3aa: CSVRDGWYQETQYF

j_gene: TRBJ2-7
abundance: -
d_gene: -
v_gene: TRBV4-2
CDR3nt: TGTGCCAGCAGCCAAGTTGCTATCTCCTACGAGCAGTACTTC
CDR3aa: CASSQVAISYEQYF

j_gene: TRBJ1-5
abundance: -
d_gene: -
v_gene: TRBV6-5
CDR3nt: TGTGCCAGCAGGCCCTCAGGACAGAAGAATCAGCCCCAGCATTTT
CDR3aa: CASRPSGQKNQPQHF

j_gene: TRBJ2-1
abundance: -
d_gene: -
v_gene: TRBV7-9
CDR3nt: TGTGCCAGCAGCCAACCAAATGAGCAGTTCTTC
CDR3aa: CASSQPNEQFF

j_gene: TRBJ2-7
abundance: -
d_gene: -
v_gene: TRBV5-1
CDR3nt: TGCGCCAGCAGCCTGAGACAGGTCAAAGACGAGCAGTACTTC
CDR3aa: CASSLRQVKDEQYF

j_gene: TRBJ2-1
abundance: -
d_gene: -
v_gene: TRBV6-5
CDR3nt: TGTGCCAGCAGTTACGAGGGAAGCTCCTACAATGAGCAGTTCTTC
CDR3aa: CASSYEGSSYNEQFF

j_gene: TRBJ1-5
abundance: -
d_gene: -
v_gene: TRBV7-3
CDR3nt: TGTGCCAGCAGCCGCAGGGAGTTCGAGGAAAATCAGCCCCAGCATTTT
CDR3aa: CASSRREFEENQPQHF

j_gene: TRBJ2-1
abundance: once
d_gene: -
v_gene: TRBV18
CDR3nt: TGTGCCAGCTCACATAGAGGTGAGCCCCACAATGAGCAGTTCTTC
CDR3aa: CASSHRGEPHNEQFF

j_gene: TRBJ2-6
abundance: -
d_gene: -
v_gene: TRBV23-1
CDR3nt: TGCGCCAGCAGTCATCCGTTTGGCTCTGGGGCCAACGTCCTGACTTTC
CDR3aa: CASSHPFGSGANVLTF

j_gene: TRBJ2-2
abundance: -
d_gene: -
v_gene: TRBV2
CDR3nt: TGTGCCAGCAGTGGGGCCAACACCGGGGAGCTGTTTTTT
CDR3aa: CASSGANTGELFF

j_gene: TRBJ1-2
abundance: few
d_gene: -
v_gene: TRBV27
CDR3nt: TGTGCCAGCAGTCCGAGGAGTAGCCATGGCTACACCTTC
CDR3aa: CASSPRSSHGYTF

j_gene: TRBJ1-1
abundance: -
d_gene: TRBD1
v_gene: TRBV10-1
CDR3nt: TGCGCCAGCAGTGAAGGGGGCTCTGAAGCTTTCTTT
CDR3aa: CASSEGGSEAFF

j_gene: TRBJ2-1
abundance: -
d_gene: TRBD2
v_gene: TRBV4-2
CDR3nt: TGTGCCAGCAGCCAAGAGTCAGCGGGAGGCTACAATGAGCAGTTCTTC
CDR3aa: CASSQESAGGYNEQFF

j_gene: TRBJ2-7
abundance: -
d_gene: TRBD2
v_gene: TRBV28
CDR3nt: TGTGCCAGCAGTTTATTGACTAGCGGCGAGCAGTACTTC
CDR3aa: CASSLLTSGEQYF

j_gene: TRBJ2-7
abundance: -
d_gene: TRBD1
v_gene: TRBV6-1
CDR3nt: TGTGCCAGCAGGGGCGAGGACAGGAGGACCTACGAGCAGTACTTC
CDR3aa: CASRGEDRRTYEQYF

j_gene: TRBJ2-7
abundance: -
d_gene: TRBD1
v_gene: TRBV18
CDR3nt: TGTGCCAGCTCACCATTAGGGCAGGGGGCACAAGAGCAGTACTTC
CDR3aa: CASSPLGQGAQEQYF

j_gene: TRBJ1-5
abundance: -
d_gene: TRBD1
v_gene: TRBV5-6
CDR3nt: TGTGCCAGCAGCTTGGGTTTACAGGGGATCGGCAATCAGCCCCAGCATTTT
CDR3aa: CASSLGLQGIGNQPQHF

j_gene: TRBJ1-5
abundance: once
d_gene: -
v_gene: TRBV4-2
CDR3nt: TGTGCCAGCAGCCAAGATCTTACGGGGGGCGGGCAGCCCCAGCATTTT
CDR3aa: CASSQDLTGGGQPQHF

j_gene: TRBJ2-5
abundance: -
d_gene: TRBD2
v_gene: TRBV28
CDR3nt: TGTGCCAGCAGTTCCCCCGGGAGGGGAAAGACCCAGTACTTC
CDR3aa: CASSSPGRGKTQYF

j_gene: TRBJ1-1
abundance: -
d_gene: -
v_gene: TRBV5-4
CDR3nt: TGTGCCAGCAGCTTGGGGCTGAGCGGGACTGAAGCTTTCTTT
CDR3aa: CASSLGLSGTEAFF

j_gene: TRBJ2-3
abundance: -
d_gene: TRBD2
v_gene: TRBV6-1
CDR3nt: TGTGCCAGCAGTGTCGCGTACATAGCGGGAGCGGATACGCAGTATTTT
CDR3aa: CASSVAYIAGADTQYF

j_gene: TRBJ2-2
abundance: -
d_gene: TRBD2
v_gene: TRBV11-2
CDR3nt: TGTGCCAGCAGCTTACGGTTAGCGGGAGTATCAAACACCGGGGAGCTGTTTTTT
CDR3aa: CASSLRLAGVSNTGELFF

j_gene: TRBJ2-7
abundance: -
d_gene: TRBD2
v_gene: TRBV4-3
CDR3nt: TGCGCCAGCAGCCAAGTGCGCGGGACTAGTATCTACGAGCAGTACTTC
CDR3aa: CASSQVRGTSIYEQYF

j_gene: TRBJ1-1
abundance: once
d_gene: TRBD1
v_gene: TRBV4-1
CDR3nt: TGCGCCAGCAGCCACTTGGGGACAGGGGTAAATACTGAAGCTTTCTTT
CDR3aa: CASSHLGTGVNTEAFF

j_gene: TRBJ2-7
abundance: -
d_gene: -
v_gene: TRBV28
CDR3nt: TGTGCCAGCAGTTGGCAGGGGTTGAGGCGGGCCACCTACGAGCAGTACTTC
CDR3aa: CASSWQGLRRATYEQYF

j_gene: TRBJ2-1
abundance: -
d_gene: TRBD2
v_gene: TRBV5-1
CDR3nt: TGCGCCAGCAGCCCCACTAGCGGGGGCTACAATGAGCAGTTCTTC
CDR3aa: CASSPTSGGYNEQFF

j_gene: TRBJ2-3
abundance: -
d_gene: TRBD2
v_gene: TRBV19
CDR3nt: TGTGCCAGTACCCCTCGGGACCTAGCGGGGTCCATTAGCACAGATACGCAGTATTTT
CDR3aa: CASTPRDLAGSISTDTQYF

j_gene: TRBJ2-6
abundance: -
d_gene: -
v_gene: TRBV18
CDR3nt: TGTGCCAGCTCCCCTAAGGGCGGAGAGGCCTCTGGGGCCAACGTCCTGACTTTC
CDR3aa: CASSPKGGEASGANVLTF

j_gene: TRBJ2-7
abundance: -
d_gene: TRBD1
v_gene: TRBV2
CDR3nt: TGTGCCAGCAGGGGACAGGTGACTGACGAGCAGTACTTC
CDR3aa: CASRGQVTDEQYF

j_gene: TRBJ2-2
abundance: -
d_gene: -
v_gene: TRBV7-2
CDR3nt: TGTGCCAGCAGCTTTAGGAGGTTTCTTTGGGGAGAAACCGGGGAGCTGTTTTTT
CDR3aa: CASSFRRFLWGETGELFF

j_gene: TRBJ2-7
abundance: -
d_gene: -
v_gene: TRBV9
CDR3nt: TGTGCCAGCAGCGTACTCCCCTACGAGCAGTACTTC
CDR3aa: CASSVLPYEQYF

j_gene: TRBJ2-1
abundance: -
d_gene: TRBD2
v_gene: TRBV18
CDR3nt: TGTGCCAGCTCTCAGGGGAGGACTAGCGGGAGAAATGAGCAGTTCTTC
CDR3aa: CASSQGRTSGRNEQFF

j_gene: TRBJ2-3
abundance: -
d_gene: TRBD2
v_gene: TRBV7-9
CDR3nt: TGTGCCAGCAGCACCCACCGGACTAGCAGGAGGACAGATACGCAGTATTTT
CDR3aa: CASSTHRTSRRTDTQYF

j_gene: TRBJ2-3
abundance: -
d_gene: TRBD2
v_gene: TRBV19
CDR3nt: TGTGCCAGTAGACTAGCGGGAGGGCCCTCGGATACGCAGTATTTT
CDR3aa: CASRLAGGPSDTQYF

j_gene: TRBJ2-3
abundance: once
d_gene: -
v_gene: TRBV7-2
CDR3nt: TGTGCCAGCAGCAACAGGGTAATGGATACGCAGTATTTT
CDR3aa: CASSNRVMDTQYF